The present entry profiles one TCR beta chain with its context. No cognate antigen has been identified for it. No qualities accompany the bases; no much larger clone lies one base away. The entry originates in a study of OX40 agonist ivuxolimab in advanced cancers. Some background on the complete study: The costimulatory receptor OX40 (CD134) was targeted by ivuxolimab, a fully human IgG2 agonistic monoclonal antibody. Intravenous ivuxolimab was administered to patients every 2 weeks at six dose levels: 0.01, 0.1, 0.3, 1.5, 3 and 10 mg/kg. Of the roughly 54 patients in dose escalation, about 20 had hepatocellular carcinoma, about 15 had melanoma, 9 had renal cell carcinoma and 9 had head and neck cancer. A male proportion of 82.7% and a mean age of approximately 60 years, ranging from 23 to 79, were recorded for the dose-escalation cohort. Patients were allowed to have had prior anti-PD-1, anti-PD-L1 or anti-CTLA-4 therapy, and roughly two fifths of the dose-escalation patients had been treated with checkpoint inhibitors. Partial responses were achieved by three dose-escalation patients, of whom one had hepatocellular carcinoma and two had cutaneous melanoma. Peripheral TCRbeta sequencing aimed to test whether ivuxolimab altered TCR sequence diversity and caused clonal T-cell expansion. The monotherapy dose-escalation portion (N of about 50 patients) of the phase I ivuxolimab trial is reported in the paper. The investigation overall reported the following: The antigen specificity of the peripheral T cells that underwent clonal expansion was not determined. Clonal expansion of both CD4+ and CD8+ blood T cells was observed from baseline to week 6 at doses 0.1 to 3.0 mg/kg. In partial responders in the 0.1-3.0 mg/kg groups, normalized peripheral clonal expansion was found to be among the lowest, especially among CD8+ T cells. Low levels of normalized T-cell clonal expansion were also shown by some nonresponding patients. After ivuxolimab, expanded clones were on average more numerous among CD8+ T cells than among CD4+ T cells.

Cut back by 5 bases and 7 bases, the V and J ends lie 11 bases apart. The germline V gene yields MNHEY for CDR1 and SVGAGI for CDR2. From the cysteine through the phenylalanine, the CDR3 covers 12 amino acids. Of the read, only the CDR3 DNA is kept; its 36 bases are in frame from base 1. The trial excluded patients who had a history of autoimmune disease or were on systemic immunosuppression. Peripheral blood for TCR sequencing was drawn from every dose cohort at baseline, at cycle 4 day 1 and at cycle 7 day 1. The samples were taken from a phase I, first-in-human, multicenter, open-label dose-escalation trial of ivuxolimab. Adults with locally advanced or metastatic melanoma, renal cell carcinoma, hepatocellular carcinoma or head and neck squamous cell carcinoma were enrolled in the trial. Before TCR sequencing, CD4+ T cells and CD8+ T cells were sorted from peripheral blood as separate populations.

To sequence the TCRbeta CDR3 region, genomic DNA was isolated from the sorted cells. TCRbeta CDR3 regions were sequenced using the immunoSEQ Assay. TCRdb carries this immuneACCESS record with in-frame sequences only. Its versions omit some clonotypes, under half of them owing to an unresolved V gene in the studies checked, with the rest unexplained. The sample data list fewer than 80,000 clones, and 85% to 90% of these were observed just once. The ten largest make up roughly 0.66% of the sample. The receptor's source is an adult with an advanced solid tumor such as melanoma, head and neck, liver or kidney cancer. The rearrangement joined TRBV6-5 to TRBJ1-2, with TRBD1 as a weak D call on 5 bases. This material consisted of CD4+ or CD8+ T cells sorted from blood, taken in a trial of the OX40 agonist ivuxolimab. The CDR3 loop reads CASSTPGGGYTF. The DNA sequence follows: TGTGCCAGCAGTACTCCCGGGGGTGGCTACACCTTC.